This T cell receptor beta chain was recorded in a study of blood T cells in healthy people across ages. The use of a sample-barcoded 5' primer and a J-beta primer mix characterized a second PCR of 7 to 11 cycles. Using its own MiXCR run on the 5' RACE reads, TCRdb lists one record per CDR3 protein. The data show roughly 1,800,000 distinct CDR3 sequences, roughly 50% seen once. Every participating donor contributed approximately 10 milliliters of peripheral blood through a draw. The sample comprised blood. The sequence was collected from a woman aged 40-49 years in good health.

The CDR3 here is CASSHGGVQPQHF. DNA for the CDR3: TGTGCCAGCAGTCACGGCGGAGTTCAGCCCCAGCATTTT. V is TRBV27 and J is TRBJ1-5; D unresolved. This CDR3 region has 13 residues. V lost 5 bases to trimming and J lost 6 bases, with 11 bases between them. Germline loops: CDR1 MNHEY, CDR2 SMNVEV (reference sequence).